A single sample gave rise to the 13 T cell receptor beta chains below, sequenced in a study of graft-versus-host responses after intestinal transplantation. The data were produced by immunoSEQ multiplex PCR, yet TCRdb's version contains in-frame clones alone and is incomplete. This table holds approximately 15,000 clones, roughly a third found once. The source material was alloreactive CD4+ T cells from a mixed lymphocyte reaction culture, sampled before intestinal transplant. Sample subset: CFSE-low proliferating T cells sorted from roughly six-day pre-transplant mixed lymphocyte reaction (GvH or HvG direction). The receptors originated from a human patient who received an intestinal transplant.

The chain uses TRBV5-6 and TRBJ1-2; TRBD1 agrees at 8 bases. Trimming cost V 3 bases and J 4 bases; bases outside gene matches: 8. The V gene's germline CDR1 is SGHDT and CDR2 YYEEEE. The CDR3 loop spans 15 amino acids. In nucleotides, the CDR3 is TGTGCCAGCAGCTACCTGACAGGGGCAGGCTATGGCTACACCTTC. Translation: CASSYLTGAGYGYTF.

This clone is termed medium-sized. The chain uses TRBV27 and TRBJ2-1; no clear D. The germline V gene has CDR1 MNHEY and CDR2 SMNVEV (reference sequence). The CDR3 is 14 amino acids. V lost 6 bases and J lost 0, with 9 bases in between. The CDR3 sequence: CASRLSSSYNEQFF. In DNA form, the CDR3 reads TGTGCCAGCAGGCTGAGTAGCTCCTACAATGAGCAGTTCTTC.

V gene TRBV4-1 combines with J gene TRBJ2-3, with 10 bases that match TRBD2. The ends lost 0 bases at V and 5 bases at J; junction bases unmatched: 5. The CDR3 totals 16 residues. In germline, CDR1 is MGHRA, CDR2 YSYEKL. The CDR3 here is CASSQDPSGGVDTQYF. CDR3 nucleotides: TGCGCCAGCAGCCAAGACCCCAGCGGGGGGGTAGATACGCAGTATTTT.

V gene TRBV5-1 combines with J gene TRBJ2-1, with 10 bases that match TRBD1. Germline-derived CDR1 and CDR2 are SGHRS and YFSETQ. The CDR3 is 14 amino acids. V shed 4 bases and J 10 bases; nucleotides not matched to a gene: 8. CDR3 region: CASSKGQGTGEQFF. CDR3 DNA: TGCGCCAGCAGCAAGGGACAGGGGACGGGGGAGCAGTTCTTC.

V gene TRBV15 combines with J gene TRBJ2-5, with 7 bases aligning to TRBD1. Germline lookup yields CDR1 LNHNV and CDR2 YYDKDF (reference sequence). The CDR3 extends over 15 amino acids. Trimming took 0 bases from V and 7 from J; bases not matched to a gene: 8. CDR3 sequence (DNA): TGTGCCACCAGCAGAGATCTCAAGGGGGCCGGGACCCAGTACTTC. This translates into CATSRDLKGAGTQYF.

V usage is TRBV7-6 and J usage is TRBJ2-2, with TRBD1 identical over 9 bases. CDR1 and CDR2 (germline): SGHVS, FNYEAQ. Losses at the gene ends were 5 bases for V and 7 bases for J; bases not matched to a gene: 8. The CDR3 covers 15 residues. Written as DNA, the CDR3 is TGTGCCAGCAGCCGGACCGGGACAGGGTTCGGGGAGCTGTTTTTT. Residues: CASSRTGTGFGELFF.

The gene calls are TRBV5-1 and TRBJ2-2; TRBD1 agrees at 7 bases. Germline loops: CDR1 SGHRS, CDR2 YFSETQ. The CDR3 has 17 residues. The V and J ends lost 0 bases and 1 base, in that order; junction bases with no gene match: 6. CDR3 nucleotide sequence: TGCGCCAGCAGCTTGGGACCCTACAGGGGGAACACCGGGGAGCTGTTTTTT. Protein sequence: CASSLGPYRGNTGELFF.

This chain connects TRBV4-2 to TRBJ1-2; the match to TRBD1 covers 9 bases. The CDR3 consists of 17 residues. Losses at the gene ends were 5 bases for V and 4 bases for J; bases not matched to a gene: 14. The germline gives CDR1 LGHNA, CDR2 YNFKEQ. The CDR3 sequence is CASSLVNRGRSGYGYTF. In nucleotides, the CDR3 is TGTGCCAGCAGCTTGGTGAACAGGGGGCGATCCGGCTATGGCTACACCTTC.

This clone was detected a few times. This chain uses TRBV6-6 with TRBJ1-2; D might be TRBD1 (5 bases). V gave up 0 bases and J gave up 6 bases, with 14 bases separating them. Germline CDR1 is MNHNY and CDR2 is SVGAGI (reference sequence). The length of the CDR3 is 15 residues. The CDR3, as DNA: TGTGCCAGCAGTTACTCGCGGAGGGGAGTGGATGGCTACACCTTC. Amino acid sequence: CASSYSRRGVDGYTF.

This chain links TRBV10-3 with TRBJ2-5, with 8 bases matching TRBD1. The CDR3 has 15 amino acids. The germline V gene has CDR1 ENHRY and CDR2 SYGVKD. Trimming took 5 bases from V and 2 from J; bases not matched to a gene: 7. This chain's CDR3 is CAISPGYRGQETQYF. The CDR3 DNA sequence: TGTGCCATCAGTCCTGGATACAGGGGGCAAGAGACCCAGTACTTC.

J is TRBJ2-7 and V is TRBV11-3; unclear D gene. The germline V and J ends were trimmed by 4 bases and 2 bases, with 9 bases remaining between them. The germline V gene encodes CDR1 SGHNT and CDR2 YENEEA. The CDR3 loop spans 13 amino acids. CDR3 loop: CASSWTYTYEQYF. CDR3 in DNA: TGTGCCAGCAGCTGGACCTATACCTACGAGCAGTACTTC.

The chain links TRBV2 to TRBJ1-2; no reliable D call. V was clipped by 6 bases and J by 2 bases, with 4 bases between them. The CDR3 spans 11 residues. Germline CDR1 SNHLY, CDR2 FYNNEI. Here the CDR3 reads CASRKNYGYTF. The CDR3 DNA sequence: TGTGCCAGCAGGAAGAACTATGGCTACACCTTC. Full variable domain (outside the CDR3, taken from reference TRBV2 and TRBJ1-2): EPEVTQTPSHQVTQMGQEVILRCVPISNHLYFYWYRQILGQKVEFLVSFYNNEISEKSEIFDDQFSVERPDGSNFTLKIRSTKLEDSAMYFCASRKNYGYTFGSGTRLTVV.

This chain joins TRBV12-5 and TRBJ2-1, with unresolved D. Germline-derived CDR1 and CDR2 are LGHNT and FRNRAP. This CDR3 contains 9 residues. Trimming stripped 3 bases from V and 9 bases from J, with 0 bases between. The chain's CDR3 is CASGFEQFF. CDR3 DNA sequence: TGTGCTAGTGGTTTTGAGCAGTTCTTC.